This entry is about one TCR beta chain. Its antigen is not known. The CDR3 totals 16 residues. The V end was cut by 0 bases, the J end by 5 bases, with 17 bases between. CDR1 KGHSH and CDR2 LQKENI come from the germline V gene. Unique molecular identifiers tagged the TCRbeta library. TCRdb re-analysed the PCR reads in MiXCR, keeping a single row per CDR3 protein. Seen here are 580,000 or so distinct CDR3 sequences, around 23% observed once, and the top ten hold less than 15%. The data stem from a study of T-cell reconstitution after alpha-beta-depleted transplantation in children. Whole-study findings and limits: Approximately two months post-transplant, alpha-beta T cells reportedly originated from several hundred expanded graft clones. Among T cells one year after transplant, newly produced cells accounted for most counts and diversity.

The source material was PBMCs, mostly from graft donor cells, sampled 360 days after TCRalphabeta/CD19-depleted stem cell transplant. The TCR originated in a boy younger than two who had a stem cell transplant for acute myeloid leukemia, so the T cells may come from the graft donor. This chain joins TRBV18 and TRBJ2-7, with D perhaps being TRBD1 or TRBD2 (5 bases each). The CDR3 DNA sequence: TGTGCCAGCTCACCACCGGGGGTAACTGGTCGTAACGAGCAGTACGTC. Residues: CASSPPGVTGRNEQYV.